These 10 T cell receptor beta chains were sequenced from one sample in a study of T cells in localized non-small cell lung cancer. Some clones are missing from TCRdb's copy, which holds only in-frame ones; the method was immunoSEQ multiplex PCR. The sample lists 70,000 to 95,000 clones; roughly 93% were seen once. The sample in question was PBMCs, obtained before any cancer treatment. The origin of the receptors is a woman aged 35-70 years with stage II squamous cell lung carcinoma.

This chain connects TRBV2 to TRBJ2-1; 12 bases agree with TRBD2. V shed 5 bases and J 6 bases; nucleotides not matched to a gene: 5. Looked up from germline, CDR1 is SNHLY and CDR2 is FYNNEI. The CDR3 runs 15 residues. CDR3 sequence reads: CASSKGLAGPNEQFF. The CDR3 DNA reads as TGTGCCAGCAGTAAGGGACTAGCGGGCCCCAATGAGCAGTTCTTC.

This chain uses TRBV9 with TRBJ1-3; no definite D call. Trimming shortened V by 4 bases and J by 9 bases, and 14 bases separated the two germline ends. The CDR3 extends over 13 amino acids. Germline V gives CDR1 SGDLS, CDR2 YYNGEE. The CDR3 DNA reads TGTGCCAGCAGCCCCCAGCCTGAGAGCACCATATATTTT. Its protein product is CASSPQPESTIYF.

CDR3 residues: CASSIPGQGYNQPQHF. In nucleotides, the CDR3 is TGTGCCAGTAGTATTCCCGGACAGGGGTACAATCAGCCCCAGCATTTT. This chain uses TRBV19 with TRBJ1-5; TRBD1 matches 9 bases. The germline gives CDR1 LNHDA, CDR2 SQIVND (reference sequence). J gave up 3 bases and V 3 bases, and 6 bases lay outside the gene matches. The CDR3 loop spans 16 amino acids.

The rearrangement links TRBV5-4 to TRBJ1-4; a weak D match, TRBD1 (5 bases). CDR1 and CDR2 from the germline V gene are SGHNT and YYREEE (reference sequence). V was pared by 4 bases and J by 8 bases, with 15 bases between. The CDR3 loop spans 14 amino acids. The CDR3 is CASSGTGTKEKLFF. The CDR3 nucleotides read TGTGCCAGCAGCGGGACGGGAACGAAAGAAAAACTGTTTTTT.

This chain connects TRBV9 to TRBJ1-4; a possible D gene is TRBD1 (5 bases). CDR3 size: 14 residues. V was pared by 1 base and J by 8 bases, with 12 bases between. Germline loops: CDR1 SGDLS, CDR2 YYNGEE. This chain's CDR3 is CASSVRSRGEKLFF. The CDR3 DNA sequence: TGTGCCAGCAGCGTACGGTCACGGGGGGAAAAACTGTTTTTT.

The chain recombines TRBV5-5 with TRBJ2-7; D unclear. Trimming removed 0 bases from V and 3 bases from J, with 7 bases in between. Germline lookup yields CDR1 SGHKS and CDR2 YYEKEE (reference sequence). The CDR3 has 13 amino acids. The CDR3 protein is CASSLGPDYEQYF. CDR3 nucleotides: TGTGCCAGCAGCTTGGGACCGGACTACGAGCAGTACTTC.

The rearrangement uses TRBV6-1 and TRBJ2-7; 8 bases are shared with TRBD1. Germline V gene lookup returns CDR1 MNHNS and CDR2 SASEGT. There are 14 residues in the CDR3. V dropped 4 bases and J dropped 4; count of bases not matched to a gene: 6. The CDR3 region is CASSVGTGMYEQYF. As DNA, the CDR3 is TGTGCCAGCAGTGTCGGGACAGGAATGTACGAGCAGTACTTC.

The rearrangement joins TRBV19 to TRBJ1-2, with D tentatively TRBD1 (6 bases). The CDR3 extends over 15 amino acids. V lost 9 bases and J lost 8, with 25 bases in between. Germline V CDR1 and CDR2: LNHDA, SQIVND (reference sequence). The chain's CDR3 is CASNVRPGVRGGYTF. DNA of the CDR3: TGTGCCAGCAACGTAAGACCAGGGGTTCGAGGGGGCTACACCTTC.

This clone was counted a single time. V gene TRBV28 combines with J gene TRBJ1-2; 8 bases align to TRBD1. The CDR3 sequence is 13 residues long. V dropped 7 bases and J dropped 7; count of bases not matched to a gene: 8. CDR1 and CDR2 from the germline V gene are MDHEN and SYDVKM. The CDR3 loop is CASTRTGGTGYTF. The CDR3 DNA follows: TGTGCCAGCACCCGAACAGGGGGAACTGGCTACACCTTC.

The chain is built from TRBV27 and TRBJ2-6; 7 bases fit TRBD1. Germline V gives CDR1 MNHEY, CDR2 SMNVEV (reference sequence). After removal of 5 bases from V and 0 bases from J, the junction contained 4 bases not matched to a gene. The CDR3 totals 16 residues. CDR3 in amino acids: CASSRQGVSGANVLTF. CDR3 coding DNA: TGTGCCAGCAGTCGACAGGGAGTCTCTGGGGCCAACGTCCTGACTTTC.